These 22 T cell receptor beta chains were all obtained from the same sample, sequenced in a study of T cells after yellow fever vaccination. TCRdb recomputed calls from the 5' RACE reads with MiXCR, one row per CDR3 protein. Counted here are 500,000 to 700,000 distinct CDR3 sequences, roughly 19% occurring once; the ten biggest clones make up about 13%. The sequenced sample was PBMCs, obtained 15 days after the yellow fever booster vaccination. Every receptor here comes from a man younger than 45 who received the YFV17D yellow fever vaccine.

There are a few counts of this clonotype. This CDR3 is CASSIAGQHTEAFF. The CDR3 DNA is TGTGCCAGTAGTATAGCGGGCCAGCACACTGAAGCTTTCTTT. J is TRBJ1-1 and V is TRBV19, with D unresolved. Trimming left V 1 base short and J 3 bases short, with 9 bases between. Per the germline V gene, CDR1 is LNHDA and CDR2 is SQIVND (reference sequence). CDR3 length: 14 residues.

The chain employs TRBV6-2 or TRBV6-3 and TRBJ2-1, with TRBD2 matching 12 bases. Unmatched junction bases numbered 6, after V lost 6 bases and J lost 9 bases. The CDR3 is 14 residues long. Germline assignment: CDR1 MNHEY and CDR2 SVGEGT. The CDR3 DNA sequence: TGTGCCAGCAGCTCAACTAGCGGGAGGACTGAGCAGTTCTTC. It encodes CASSSTSGRTEQFF.

The CDR3 region is CSAGSGAVTEAFF. The CDR3 DNA is TGCAGTGCGGGATCGGGGGCGGTTACTGAAGCTTTCTTT. The chain carries TRBV20-1 and TRBJ1-1; weak D call: TRBD1 (6 bases). The ends were cut back, 6 bases at V and 5 bases at J, with 16 bases in the middle. The length of the CDR3 is 13 residues. Per germline, CDR1 DFQATT and CDR2 SNEGSKA (reference sequence).

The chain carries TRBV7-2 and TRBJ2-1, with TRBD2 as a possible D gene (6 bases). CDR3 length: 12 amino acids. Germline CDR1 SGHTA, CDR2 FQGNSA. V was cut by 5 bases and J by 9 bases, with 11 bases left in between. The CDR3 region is CASSPLEGEQFF. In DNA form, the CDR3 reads TGTGCCAGCAGCCCCCTGGAGGGTGAGCAGTTCTTC. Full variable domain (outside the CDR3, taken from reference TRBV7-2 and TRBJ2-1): GAGVSQSPSNKVTEKGKDVELRCDPISGHTALYWYRQSLGQGLEFLIYFQGNSAPDKSGLPSDRFSAERTGGSVSTLTIQRTQQEDSAVYLCASSPLEGEQFFGPGTRLTVL.

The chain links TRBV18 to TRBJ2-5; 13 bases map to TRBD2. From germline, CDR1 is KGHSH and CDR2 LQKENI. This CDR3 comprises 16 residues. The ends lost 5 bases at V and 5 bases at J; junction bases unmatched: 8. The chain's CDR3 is CASSTGLAGVLETQYF. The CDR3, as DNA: TGTGCCAGCTCAACAGGACTAGCGGGAGTCCTGGAGACCCAGTACTTC.

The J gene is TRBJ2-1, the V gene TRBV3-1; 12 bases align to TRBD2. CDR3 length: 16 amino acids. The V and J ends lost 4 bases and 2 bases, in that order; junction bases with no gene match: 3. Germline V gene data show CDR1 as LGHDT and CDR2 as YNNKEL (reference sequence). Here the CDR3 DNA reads TGTGCCAGCAGCCTAACTAGCGGGAGGACCTACAATGAGCAGTTCTTC. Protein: CASSLTSGRTYNEQFF.

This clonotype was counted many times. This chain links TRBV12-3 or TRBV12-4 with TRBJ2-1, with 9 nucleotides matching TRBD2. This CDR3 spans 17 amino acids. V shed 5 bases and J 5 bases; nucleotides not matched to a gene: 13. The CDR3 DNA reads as TGTGCCAGCAGTCCGAATAGCGGGAGTCTGCAGGACAATGAGCAGTTCTTC. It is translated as CASSPNSGSLQDNEQFF.

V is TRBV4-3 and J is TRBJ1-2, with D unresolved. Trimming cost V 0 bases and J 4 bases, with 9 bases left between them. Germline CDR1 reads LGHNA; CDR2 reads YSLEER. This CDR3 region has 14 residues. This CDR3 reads CASSQDGRSYGYTF. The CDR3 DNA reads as TGCGCCAGCAGCCAAGATGGGCGGAGCTATGGCTACACCTTC.

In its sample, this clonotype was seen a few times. In DNA, the CDR3 is TGTGCCAGCAGTTACTCCGCCGGCCCGGGCACCATATATTTT. It specifies CASSYSAGPGTIYF. The V and J genes are TRBV6-2 or TRBV6-3 and TRBJ1-3; D uncertain. Germline loops: CDR1 MNHEY, CDR2 SVGEGT. This CDR3 is 14 amino acids long. V was trimmed by 0 bases and J by 9 bases, leaving 12 bases between them.

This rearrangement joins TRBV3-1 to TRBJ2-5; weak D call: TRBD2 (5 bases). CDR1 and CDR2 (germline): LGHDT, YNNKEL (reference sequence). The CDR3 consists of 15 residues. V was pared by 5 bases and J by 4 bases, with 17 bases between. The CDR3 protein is CASSSGGLLRETQYF. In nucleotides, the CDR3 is TGTGCCAGCAGCTCGGGTGGACTTTTACGAGAGACCCAGTACTTC.

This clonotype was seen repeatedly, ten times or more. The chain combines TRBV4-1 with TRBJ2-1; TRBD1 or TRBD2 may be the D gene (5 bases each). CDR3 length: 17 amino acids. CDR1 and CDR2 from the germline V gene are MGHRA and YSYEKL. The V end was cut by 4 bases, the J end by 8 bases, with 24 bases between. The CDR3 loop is CASSRIHEGTKGDEQFF. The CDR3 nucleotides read TGCGCCAGCAGCCGAATCCACGAGGGGACCAAAGGGGATGAGCAGTTCTTC.

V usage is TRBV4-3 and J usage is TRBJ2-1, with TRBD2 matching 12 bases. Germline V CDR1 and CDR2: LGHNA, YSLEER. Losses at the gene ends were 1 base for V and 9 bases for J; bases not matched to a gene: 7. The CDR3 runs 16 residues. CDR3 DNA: TGCGCCAGCAGCCAAGTGCTAGCGGGAGGGCCTAGTGAGCAGTTCTTC. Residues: CASSQVLAGGPSEQFF.

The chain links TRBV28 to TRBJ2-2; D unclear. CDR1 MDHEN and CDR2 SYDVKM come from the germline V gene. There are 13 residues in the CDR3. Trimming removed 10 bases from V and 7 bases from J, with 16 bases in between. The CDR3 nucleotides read TGTGCCACCACAGAAAGCAGTCTCGGGGAGCTGTTTTTT. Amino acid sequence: CATTESSLGELFF.

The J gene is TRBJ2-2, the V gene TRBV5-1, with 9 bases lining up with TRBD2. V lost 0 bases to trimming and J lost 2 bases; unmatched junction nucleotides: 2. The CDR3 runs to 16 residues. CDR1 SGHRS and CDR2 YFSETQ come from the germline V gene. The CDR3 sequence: CASSLVLAGNTGELFF. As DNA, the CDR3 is TGCGCCAGCAGCTTGGTTCTAGCGGGAAACACCGGGGAGCTGTTTTTT.

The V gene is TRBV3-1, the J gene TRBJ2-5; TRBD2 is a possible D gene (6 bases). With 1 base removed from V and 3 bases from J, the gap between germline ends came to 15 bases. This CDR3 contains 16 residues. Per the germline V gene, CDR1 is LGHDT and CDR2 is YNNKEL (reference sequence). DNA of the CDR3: TGTGCCAGCAGCCAAGCCGGGTTAGCGGTGAAAGAGACCCAGTACTTC. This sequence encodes CASSQAGLAVKETQYF.

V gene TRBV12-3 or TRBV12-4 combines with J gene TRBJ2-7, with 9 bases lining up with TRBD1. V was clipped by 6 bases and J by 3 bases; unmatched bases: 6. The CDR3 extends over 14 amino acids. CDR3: CASRSQGASYEQYF. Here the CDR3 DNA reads TGTGCCAGCAGATCACAGGGGGCGAGCTACGAGCAGTACTTC.

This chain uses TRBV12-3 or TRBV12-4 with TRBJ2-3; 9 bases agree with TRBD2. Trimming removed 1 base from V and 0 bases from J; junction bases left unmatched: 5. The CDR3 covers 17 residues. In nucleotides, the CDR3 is TGTGCCAGCAGTTTAGGGATAGCGGGAGCTAGCACAGATACGCAGTATTTT. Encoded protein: CASSLGIAGASTDTQYF.

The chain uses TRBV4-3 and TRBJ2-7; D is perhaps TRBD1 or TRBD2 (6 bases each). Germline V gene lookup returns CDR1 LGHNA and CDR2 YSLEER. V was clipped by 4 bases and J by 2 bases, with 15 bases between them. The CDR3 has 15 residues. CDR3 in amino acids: CASSLGGGQTYEQYF. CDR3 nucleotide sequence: TGCGCCAGCAGCCTCGGAGGGGGGCAGACCTACGAGCAGTACTTC.

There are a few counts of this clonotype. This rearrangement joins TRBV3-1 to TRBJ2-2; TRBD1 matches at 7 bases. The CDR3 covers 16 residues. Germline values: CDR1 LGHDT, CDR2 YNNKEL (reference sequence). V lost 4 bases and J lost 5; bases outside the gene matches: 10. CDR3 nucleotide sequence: TGTGCCAGCAGCCGCCAGACAGGGAGTGCGACCGGGGAGCTGTTTTTT. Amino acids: CASSRQTGSATGELFF.

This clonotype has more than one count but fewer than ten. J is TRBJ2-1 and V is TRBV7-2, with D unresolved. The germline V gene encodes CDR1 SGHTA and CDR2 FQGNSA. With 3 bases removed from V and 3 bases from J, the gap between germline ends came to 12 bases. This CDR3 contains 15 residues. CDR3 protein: CASSLGRPDYNEQFF. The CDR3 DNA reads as TGTGCCAGCAGCTTGGGTCGTCCTGACTACAATGAGCAGTTCTTC.

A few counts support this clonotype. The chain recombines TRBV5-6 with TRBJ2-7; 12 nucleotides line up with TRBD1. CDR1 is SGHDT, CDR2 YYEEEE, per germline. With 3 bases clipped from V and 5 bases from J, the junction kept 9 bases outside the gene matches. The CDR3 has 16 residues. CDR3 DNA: TGTGCCAGCAGCTGGGGACAGGGGGCATATGACCACGAGCAGTACTTC. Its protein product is CASSWGQGAYDHEQYF.

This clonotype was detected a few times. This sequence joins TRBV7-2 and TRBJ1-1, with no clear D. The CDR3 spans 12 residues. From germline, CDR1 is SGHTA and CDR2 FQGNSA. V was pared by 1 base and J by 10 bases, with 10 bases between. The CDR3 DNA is TGTGCCAGCAGCTTAGTGGGCCGGATAGCTTTCTTT. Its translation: CASSLVGRIAFF.